A selection of T cell receptor beta chains follows, all from one sample in a study of neurological immune-mediated disorders. TCRdb called the 5' RACE reads again in MiXCR, with one record for every CDR3 protein. The sample has 25,000 to 35,000 distinct CDR3 sequences; over 1.2% are singletons. Sequencing input: PBMCs. These TCRs come from a woman in her twenties or thirties with multiple sclerosis. The CDR3 runs from the conserved cysteine through the conserved F or W. D genes are given only for firm matches. Not every row has a clone size; where given, it reads once, few, many or a size class.

many TRBJ2-2 . TRBV20-1 CSARGRRAQTNTGELFF TGCAGTGCTAGAGGCCGGCGGGCCCAGACGAACACCGGGGAGCTGTTTTTT
many TRBJ2-7 . TRBV7-9 CASSHQGRSREQYF TGTGCCAGCAGCCACCAGGGCCGGTCGAGAGAGCAGTACTTC
many TRBJ2-7 TRBD1 TRBV9 CASSVKGAHEQYF TGTGCCAGCAGCGTAAAGGGGGCCCACGAGCAGTACTTC
many TRBJ2-7 TRBD2 TRBV20-1 CSAFVNSGGPGEQYF TGCAGTGCCTTCGTGAATAGCGGGGGCCCCGGAGAGCAGTACTTC
many TRBJ2-1 . TRBV24-1 CATSRKGEQFF TGTGCCACCAGTAGAAAGGGTGAGCAGTTCTTC
many TRBJ2-7 . TRBV6-6 CASSWTYEQYF TGTGCCAGCAGTTGGACCTACGAGCAGTACTTC
many TRBJ1-6 . TRBV9 CASSVDDGRSYNSPLHF TGTGCCAGCAGCGTAGACGATGGCAGATCCTATAATTCACCCCTCCACTTT
many TRBJ2-4 . TRBV6-2/TRBV6-3 CASWDNKNIQYF TGTGCCAGCTGGGACAACAAAAACATTCAGTACTTC
. TRBJ2-7 . TRBV7-6 CASSANCISYEQYF TGTGCCAGCAGCGCAAACTGTATCTCCTACGAGCAGTACTTC
many TRBJ2-3 TRBD2 TRBV4-3 CASSQILAGGQDTQYF TGCGCCAGCAGCCAAATACTAGCGGGGGGACAGGATACGCAGTATTTT
many TRBJ1-1 . TRBV6-5 CASTFRRAQHTEAFF TGTGCCAGCACCTTCCGGCGGGCACAGCACACTGAAGCTTTCTTT
medium-sized TRBJ1-3 . TRBV7-6 CASSLAAQSSGNTIYF TGTGCCAGCAGCTTAGCGGCGCAGAGCTCTGGAAACACCATATATTTT
many TRBJ2-2 TRBD1 TRBV12-3/TRBV12-4 CASSSDRAWGELFF TGTGCCAGCAGCTCGGACAGGGCGTGGGGGGAGCTGTTTTTT
many TRBJ2-7 . TRBV7-2 CASSSRTGYEQYF TGTGCCAGCAGCTCTAGGACGGGGTACGAGCAGTACTTC
many TRBJ2-6 . TRBV18 CASSPGGTGANVLTF TGTGCCAGCTCACCGGGGGGTACCGGGGCCAACGTCCTGACTTTC
many TRBJ2-5 . TRBV20-1 CSAGRGGQETQYF TGCAGTGCTGGAAGGGGGGGCCAAGAGACCCAGTACTTC
many TRBJ2-5 . TRBV7-2 CASSPRQPQETQYF TGTGCCAGCAGCCCTCGACAGCCCCAAGAGACCCAGTACTTC
many TRBJ1-4 . TRBV5-1 CASSLREDEKLFF TGCGCCAGCAGCTTAAGGGAAGATGAAAAACTGTTTTTT
many TRBJ2-7 . TRBV5-6 CASSRETYEQYF TGTGCCAGCAGCAGGGAAACCTACGAGCAGTACTTC
many TRBJ2-7 . TRBV6-5 CASSYAGLPNEQYF TGTGCCAGCAGTTACGCGGGGCTCCCTAACGAGCAGTACTTC
many TRBJ2-7 TRBD1 TRBV14 CASSQDLPTGGYEQYF TGTGCCAGCAGCCAAGATCTACCGACAGGGGGCTACGAGCAGTACTTC
many TRBJ1-2 . TRBV7-8 CASSLARVGAAYGYTF TGTGCCAGCAGCTTAGCTCGCGTAGGGGCGGCCTATGGCTACACCTTC
many TRBJ2-3 . TRBV6-1 CASRRGPSTDTQYF TGTGCCAGCAGGCGGGGGCCAAGCACAGATACGCAGTATTTT
many TRBJ2-3 TRBD1 TRBV29-1 CSVPPGTGGTDTQYF TGCAGCGTTCCCCCCGGGACAGGGGGCACAGATACGCAGTATTTT
few TRBJ2-3 . TRBV9 CASSVQGQTDTQYF TGTGCCAGCAGCGTACAGGGGCAGACAGATACGCAGTATTTT
many TRBJ2-7 . TRBV20-1 CSASLPGVRGEQYF TGCAGTGCTAGCCTCCCCGGGGTCCGAGGCGAGCAGTACTTC
many TRBJ1-5 . TRBV20-1 CSARSTTNQPQHF TGCAGTGCTAGATCGACGACCAATCAGCCCCAGCATTTT
many TRBJ1-1 . TRBV7-9 CASSTSNTEAFF TGTGCCAGCAGCACTAGCAACACTGAAGCTTTCTTT
few TRBJ1-4 . TRBV5-1 CASSPGGVREKLFF TGCGCCAGCAGCCCGGGGGGGGTCCGAGAAAAACTGTTTTTT
few TRBJ1-1 . TRBV7-6 CASSLGGGGRRNTEAFF TGTGCCAGCAGCTTAGGGGGTGGAGGCAGAAGGAACACTGAAGCTTTCTTT
many TRBJ1-1 . TRBV12-3/TRBV12-4 CASRTAGMVTEAFF TGTGCCAGCAGGACGGCAGGGATGGTCACTGAAGCTTTCTTT
many TRBJ1-2 TRBD1 TRBV7-2 CASSLDNRGPGGYTF TGTGCCAGCAGTTTAGATAACAGGGGGCCGGGTGGCTACACCTTC
many TRBJ2-7 TRBD1 TRBV10-3 CAISESGAGGGYEQYF TGTGCCATCAGTGAGTCGGGGGCAGGGGGCGGATACGAGCAGTACTTC
many TRBJ2-1 . TRBV7-2 CASREKVSQDEQFF TGTGCCAGCAGAGAAAAGGTTAGCCAGGATGAGCAGTTCTTC
medium-sized TRBJ2-1 . TRBV2 CASSGGASPSNEQFF TGTGCCAGCAGTGGGGGAGCTAGCCCCTCCAATGAGCAGTTCTTC
many TRBJ2-3 . TRBV20-1 CSAPGNVGTDTQYF TGCAGTGCCCCAGGGAATGTAGGAACAGATACGCAGTATTTT
many TRBJ2-5 TRBD1 TRBV20-1 CSAQTQGVQETQYF TGCAGTGCCCAGACCCAGGGGGTTCAGGAGACCCAGTACTTC
many TRBJ2-2 TRBD2 TRBV12-3/TRBV12-4 CASRSGTSPGELFF TGTGCCAGCAGGTCCGGGACTAGCCCCGGGGAGCTGTTTTTT
many TRBJ1-2 TRBD1 TRBV20-1 CSARDPEGAGYTF TGCAGTGCTAGAGATCCTGAGGGGGCGGGCTACACCTTC
. TRBJ2-7 TRBD1 TRBV7-2 CASSSTDRAYEQYF TGTGCCAGCAGCTCGACAGACAGGGCCTACGAGCAGTACTTC
many TRBJ1-2 . TRBV19 CASTHWGLYGYTF TGTGCCAGCACTCACTGGGGTCTTTATGGCTACACCTTC
many TRBJ2-3 . TRBV7-9 CASSLGGGARSTDTQYF TGTGCCAGCAGCTTAGGCGGCGGTGCCAGATCCACAGATACGCAGTATTTT
many TRBJ2-3 . TRBV11-2 CASSLDLGPRSTDTQYF TGTGCCAGCAGCTTAGATCTAGGGCCGCGGAGCACAGATACGCAGTATTTT
many TRBJ1-4 . TRBV5-1 CASSSDGTYEKLFF TGCGCCAGCAGCTCCGACGGAACCTATGAAAAACTGTTTTTT
many TRBJ2-7 . TRBV12-3/TRBV12-4 CASSLGSNPYEQYF TGTGCCAGCAGTTTAGGGTCTAACCCCTACGAGCAGTACTTC
many TRBJ2-1 . TRBV20-1 CSARGARLNEQFF TGCAGTGCTAGAGGGGCCCGGTTGAATGAGCAGTTCTTC
many TRBJ2-1 TRBD2 TRBV3-1 CASSLPASGGANEQFF TGTGCCAGCAGCCTACCGGCTAGCGGGGGGGCCAATGAGCAGTTCTTC
many TRBJ1-1 . TRBV9 CASSAADRRTEAFF TGTGCCAGCAGCGCTGCAGATCGACGGACTGAAGCTTTCTTT
many TRBJ2-2 TRBD2 TRBV20-1 CSARDAGLAGPNGELFF TGCAGTGCTAGAGATGCTGGACTAGCGGGGCCAAACGGGGAGCTGTTTTTT